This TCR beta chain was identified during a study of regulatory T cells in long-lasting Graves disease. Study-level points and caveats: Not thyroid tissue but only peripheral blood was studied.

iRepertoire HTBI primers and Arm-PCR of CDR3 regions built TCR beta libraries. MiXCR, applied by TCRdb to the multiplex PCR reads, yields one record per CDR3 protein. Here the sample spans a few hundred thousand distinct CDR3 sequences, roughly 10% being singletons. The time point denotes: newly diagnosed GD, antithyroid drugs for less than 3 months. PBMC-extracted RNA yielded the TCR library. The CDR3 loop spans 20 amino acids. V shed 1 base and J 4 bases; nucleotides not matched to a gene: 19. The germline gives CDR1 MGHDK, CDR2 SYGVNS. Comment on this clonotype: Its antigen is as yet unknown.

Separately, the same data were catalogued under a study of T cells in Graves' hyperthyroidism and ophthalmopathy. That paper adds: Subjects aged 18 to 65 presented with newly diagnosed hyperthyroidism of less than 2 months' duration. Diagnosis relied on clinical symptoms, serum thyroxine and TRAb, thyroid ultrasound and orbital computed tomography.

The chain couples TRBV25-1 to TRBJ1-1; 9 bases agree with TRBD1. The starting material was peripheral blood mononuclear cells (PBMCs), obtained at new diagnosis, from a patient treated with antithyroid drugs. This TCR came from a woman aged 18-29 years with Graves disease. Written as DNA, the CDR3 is TGTGCCAGCAGTGAATTAAAGGACAGGGGTCACCTGTTGGGGAGCACTGAAGCTTTCTTT. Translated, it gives CASSELKDRGHLLGSTEAFF.